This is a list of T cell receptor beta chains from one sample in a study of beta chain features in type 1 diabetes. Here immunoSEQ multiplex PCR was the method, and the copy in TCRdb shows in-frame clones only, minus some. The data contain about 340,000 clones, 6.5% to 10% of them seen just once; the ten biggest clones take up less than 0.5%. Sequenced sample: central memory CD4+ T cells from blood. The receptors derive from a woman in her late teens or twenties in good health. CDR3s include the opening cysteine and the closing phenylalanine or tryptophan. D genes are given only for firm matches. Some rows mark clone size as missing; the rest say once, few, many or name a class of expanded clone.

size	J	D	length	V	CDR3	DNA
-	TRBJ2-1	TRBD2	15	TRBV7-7	CASSFSLAGLSEQFF	TGTGCTAGCAGCTTCAGCCTAGCGGGACTCAGTGAGCAGTTCTTC
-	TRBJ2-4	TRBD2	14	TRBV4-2	CASSQGSGSDIQYF	TGTGCCAGCAGCCAAGGGAGCGGGAGTGACATTCAGTACTTC
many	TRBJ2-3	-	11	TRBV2	CARTRGDTQYF	TGTGCCAGGACCCGGGGTGATACGCAGTATTTT
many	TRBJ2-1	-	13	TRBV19	CASSIDVRGEQFF	TGTGCCAGTAGTATAGACGTGAGAGGTGAGCAGTTCTTC
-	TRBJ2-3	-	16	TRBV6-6	CASSYSMGPPQSTQYF	TGTGCCAGCAGTTACTCGATGGGGCCTCCACAGTCGACGCAGTATTTT
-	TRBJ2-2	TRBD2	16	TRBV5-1	CASSPGTSGSPGELFF	TGCGCCAGCAGCCCCGGGACTAGCGGGAGCCCCGGGGAGCTGTTTTTT
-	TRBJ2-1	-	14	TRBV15	CATSRAYDDSEQFF	TGTGCCACCAGCAGAGCGTATGACGATAGTGAGCAGTTCTTC
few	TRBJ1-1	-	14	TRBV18	CASSLSGPNTEAFF	TGTGCCAGCTCCCTATCGGGACCGAACACTGAAGCTTTCTTT
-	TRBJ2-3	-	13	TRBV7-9	CASSWGEDGTQYF	TGTGCCAGCAGCTGGGGCGAAGATGGGACGCAGTATTTT
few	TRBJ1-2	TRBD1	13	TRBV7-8	CASSPTGDRGYTF	TGTGCCAGCAGCCCGACAGGGGATAGAGGCTACACCTTC
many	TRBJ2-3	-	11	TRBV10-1	CASSAGDTQYF	TGCGCCAGCAGTGCGGGTGATACGCAGTATTTT
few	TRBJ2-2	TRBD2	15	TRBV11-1	CASRPGLAYTGELFF	TGTGCCAGCAGGCCCGGACTAGCGTACACCGGGGAGCTGTTTTTT
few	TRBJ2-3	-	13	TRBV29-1	CSVDLGGADTQYF	TGCAGCGTTGACCTCGGCGGGGCAGATACGCAGTATTTT
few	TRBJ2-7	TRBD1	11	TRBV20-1	CSALGQGAQYF	TGCAGTGCCCTCGGACAGGGGGCGCAGTACTTC
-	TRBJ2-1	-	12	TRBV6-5	CASSYPSNEQFF	TGTGCCAGCAGTTACCCTAGTAATGAGCAGTTCTTC
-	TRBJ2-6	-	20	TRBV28	CASSPRRASTVSAGANVLTF	TGTGCCAGCAGTCCGCGCAGGGCTAGCACGGTATCTGCTGGGGCCAACGTCCTGACTTTC
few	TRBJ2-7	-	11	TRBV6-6	CASSYQREQYF	TGTGCCAGCAGTTACCAGCGAGAGCAGTACTTC
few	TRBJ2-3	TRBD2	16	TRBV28	CASSLGTTRSWDTQYF	TGTGCCAGCAGTTTGGGGACTACTCGATCGTGGGATACGCAGTATTTT
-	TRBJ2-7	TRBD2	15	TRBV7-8	CASSPNRDYRQEQYF	TGTGCCAGCAGCCCGAACCGGGACTACCGACAAGAGCAGTACTTC
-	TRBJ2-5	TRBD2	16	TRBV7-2	CASSLGREGLQETQYF	TGTGCCAGCAGCTTAGGGCGGGAGGGCCTGCAAGAGACCCAGTACTTC
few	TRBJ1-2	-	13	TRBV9	CASSVSKGSGYTF	TGTGCCAGCAGCGTATCAAAGGGTTCTGGCTACACCTTC
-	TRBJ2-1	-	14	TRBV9	CASSVVPGQGEQFF	TGTGCCAGCAGCGTAGTTCCGGGTCAGGGAGAGCAGTTCTTC
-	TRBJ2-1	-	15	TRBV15	CATSRDIQFAGEQFF	TGTGCCACCAGCAGAGATATCCAGTTTGCTGGCGAGCAGTTCTTC
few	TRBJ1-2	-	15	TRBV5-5	CASSLTGQWEGGYTF	TGTGCCAGCAGCTTGACGGGCCAGTGGGAGGGTGGTTACACCTTC
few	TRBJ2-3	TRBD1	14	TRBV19	CASSSAGGTYTQYF	TGTGCCAGTAGTTCGGCAGGGGGAACGTATACGCAGTATTTT
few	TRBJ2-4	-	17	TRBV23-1	CASSQYIEGRAKNIQYF	TGCGCCAGCAGTCAATATATAGAGGGAAGAGCCAAAAACATTCAGTACTTC
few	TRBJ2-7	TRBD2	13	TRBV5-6	CASNPSGRHGQYF	TGTGCCAGCAACCCTAGCGGGAGACATGGGCAGTACTTC
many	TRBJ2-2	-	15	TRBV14	CASSQWGPGTGELFF	TGTGCCAGCAGCCAATGGGGGCCGGGGACCGGGGAGCTGTTTTTT
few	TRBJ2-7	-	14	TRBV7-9	CASSLFGGAYEQYF	TGTGCCAGCAGCTTATTTGGAGGGGCCTACGAGCAGTACTTC
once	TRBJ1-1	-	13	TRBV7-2	CASSRSLNTEAFF	TGTGCCAGCAGCCGTAGTCTGAACACTGAAGCTTTCTTT
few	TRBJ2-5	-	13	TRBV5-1	CASSRDIKETQYF	TGCGCCAGCAGCAGGGACATTAAAGAGACCCAGTACTTC
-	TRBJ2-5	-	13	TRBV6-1	CASSASTQFTQYF	TGTGCCAGCAGTGCCTCTACACAGTTTACCCAGTACTTC
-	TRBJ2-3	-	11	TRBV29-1	CSARSTDTQYF	TGCAGCGCTAGGAGCACAGATACGCAGTATTTT
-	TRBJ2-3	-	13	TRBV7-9	CASSRLSTDTQYF	TGTGCCAGCAGCCGACTAAGCACAGATACGCAGTATTTT
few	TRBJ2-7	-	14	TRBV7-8	CASSTTEISYEQYF	TGTGCCAGCAGCACGACCGAAATCTCCTACGAGCAGTACTTC
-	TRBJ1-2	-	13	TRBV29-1	CSVLTSTRNGYTF	TGCAGCGTCCTGACAAGCACAAGGAATGGCTACACCTTC
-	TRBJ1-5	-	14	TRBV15	CATSRDLSNQPQHF	TGTGCCACCAGCAGAGATCTTAGCAATCAGCCCCAGCATTTT
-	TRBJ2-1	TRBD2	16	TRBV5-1	CASSHPTSGAYNEQFF	TGCGCCAGCAGCCACCCCACTAGCGGGGCCTACAATGAGCAGTTCTTC